Listed below are T cell receptor beta chains from one sample, sequenced in a study. Each CDR3 protein is one row after TCRdb ran MiXCR on the RT-PCR reads. Here the sample spans about 680,000 distinct CDR3 sequences, 12% to 15% being singletons. Material: memory CD4+ T cells from blood. The origin of the receptors is a female donor in good health, serving as a healthy control. Both conserved end residues are part of each CDR3. Fields, in order: V gene, J gene, D gene, clone size, CDR3 DNA, CDR3 protein. A D gene is named only where the DNA matches it firmly. Rows may omit the clone size; those that give it use once, few, many or a size class.

v_gene: TRBV6-5; j_gene: TRBJ2-2; d_gene: TRBD2; abundance: NA; CDR3nt: TGTGCCAGCAGTCTTTTTAGCGGGATGAACACCGGGGAGCTGTTTTTT; CDR3aa: CASSLFSGMNTGELFF
v_gene: TRBV6-5; j_gene: TRBJ1-2; d_gene: NA; abundance: NA; CDR3nt: TGTGCCAGCAGTTACTCTTCTGGACAGATCTATGGCTACACCTTC; CDR3aa: CASSYSSGQIYGYTF
v_gene: TRBV20-1; j_gene: TRBJ2-3; d_gene: NA; abundance: NA; CDR3nt: TGCAGTGCTAGGGCGGACCTTCTTAACACAGATACGCAGTATTTT; CDR3aa: CSARADLLNTDTQYF
v_gene: TRBV7-8; j_gene: TRBJ1-5; d_gene: NA; abundance: few; CDR3nt: TGTGCCAGCAGCTTAGTTGAGGAAGATCAGCCCCAGCATTTT; CDR3aa: CASSLVEEDQPQHF
v_gene: TRBV7-9; j_gene: TRBJ2-3; d_gene: NA; abundance: many; CDR3nt: TGTGCCAGCAGCTTAGAGATTTACACAGATACGCAGTATTTT; CDR3aa: CASSLEIYTDTQYF
v_gene: TRBV29-1; j_gene: TRBJ1-4; d_gene: NA; abundance: many; CDR3nt: TGCAGCGTTGAAGCCGGGGGACGAGACTTATTT; CDR3aa: CSVEAGGRDLF
v_gene: TRBV21-1; j_gene: TRBJ2-5; d_gene: NA; abundance: NA; CDR3nt: TGTGCCAGCACGACGGGACGGAAAGGGGGAAAGACCCAGTACTTC; CDR3aa: CASTTGRKGGKTQYF
v_gene: TRBV20-1; j_gene: TRBJ1-2; d_gene: NA; abundance: few; CDR3nt: TGCAGTGCCCTTGCAGGGAATCCAACGGGGGGCTACACCTTC; CDR3aa: CSALAGNPTGGYTF
v_gene: TRBV20-1; j_gene: TRBJ1-2; d_gene: TRBD1; abundance: NA; CDR3nt: TGCAGTGCTAGAGCCCCGAACAGGGGGCAGGGGTATGGCTACACCTTC; CDR3aa: CSARAPNRGQGYGYTF
v_gene: TRBV12-3/TRBV12-4; j_gene: TRBJ2-1; d_gene: TRBD2; abundance: many; CDR3nt: TGTGCCAGCAGGCCGGGACTAGATGCCTACAATGAGCAGTTCTTC; CDR3aa: CASRPGLDAYNEQFF
v_gene: TRBV7-9; j_gene: TRBJ2-5; d_gene: TRBD1; abundance: few; CDR3nt: TGTGCCAGCAGCTTTTGGACAGGGGGAGAAGAGACCCAGTACTTC; CDR3aa: CASSFWTGGEETQYF
v_gene: TRBV20-1; j_gene: TRBJ2-2; d_gene: TRBD2; abundance: NA; CDR3nt: TGCAGTGCTCCGGGACTAGGAAGGACCGGGGAGCTGTTTTTT; CDR3aa: CSAPGLGRTGELFF
v_gene: TRBV5-1; j_gene: TRBJ1-1; d_gene: TRBD1; abundance: few; CDR3nt: TGCGCCAGCAGCTTTACAGGGGTGGTGAACACTGAAGCTTTCTTT; CDR3aa: CASSFTGVVNTEAFF
v_gene: TRBV5-1; j_gene: TRBJ2-1; d_gene: NA; abundance: many; CDR3nt: TGTGCCAGCAGCTCACAGGGATCTTACAATGAGCAGTTCTTC; CDR3aa: CASSSQGSYNEQFF
v_gene: TRBV20-1; j_gene: TRBJ1-3; d_gene: NA; abundance: many; CDR3nt: TGCAGTGCTAGAGGCGGGGGCGCAGGTGGAAACACCATATATTTT; CDR3aa: CSARGGGAGGNTIYF
v_gene: TRBV7-8; j_gene: TRBJ1-2; d_gene: NA; abundance: few; CDR3nt: TGTGCCAGCAGCCCCGGCGGACAGTCTCACTATGGCTACACCTTC; CDR3aa: CASSPGGQSHYGYTF
v_gene: TRBV20-1; j_gene: TRBJ1-1; d_gene: NA; abundance: many; CDR3nt: TGCAGTGCTCCCGCCAGACAGGAGGCTGAAGCTTTCTTT; CDR3aa: CSAPARQEAEAFF
v_gene: TRBV7-2; j_gene: TRBJ2-5; d_gene: NA; abundance: few; CDR3nt: TGTGCCAGCAGTCGGGGGGCCGTGGGTGGAACCCAGTACTTC; CDR3aa: CASSRGAVGGTQYF
v_gene: TRBV6-1; j_gene: TRBJ2-1; d_gene: NA; abundance: few; CDR3nt: TGTGCCAGCAGTCTCCAATTAGCTGAGGAGCAGTTCTTC; CDR3aa: CASSLQLAEEQFF
v_gene: TRBV29-1; j_gene: TRBJ2-1; d_gene: NA; abundance: many; CDR3nt: TGCAGCGTTGAGATCGGCAGGGTCAATGAGCAGTTCTTC; CDR3aa: CSVEIGRVNEQFF
v_gene: TRBV25-1; j_gene: TRBJ2-7; d_gene: NA; abundance: NA; CDR3nt: TGTGCCAGCAGTGACTTGGCGGGACCCACCGAGCAGTACTTC; CDR3aa: CASSDLAGPTEQYF
v_gene: TRBV5-1; j_gene: TRBJ1-2; d_gene: TRBD1; abundance: many; CDR3nt: TGCGCCAGCAGCTTAAGGGACAGGGACCCATATGGCTACACCTTC; CDR3aa: CASSLRDRDPYGYTF
v_gene: TRBV20-1; j_gene: TRBJ1-1; d_gene: TRBD1; abundance: many; CDR3nt: TGCAGTGCTACCCGACAGGGATTGAACACTGAAGCTTTCTTT; CDR3aa: CSATRQGLNTEAFF
v_gene: TRBV5-1; j_gene: TRBJ2-1; d_gene: TRBD1; abundance: many; CDR3nt: TGCGCCAGCAGACACCGGACAGGGTGGGACAATGAGCAGTTCTTC; CDR3aa: CASRHRTGWDNEQFF
v_gene: TRBV7-2; j_gene: TRBJ2-5; d_gene: TRBD2; abundance: few; CDR3nt: TGTGCCAGCAGCCCCCAAGGGGGGGCGGGGGGAGAGACCCAGTACTTC; CDR3aa: CASSPQGGAGGETQYF
v_gene: TRBV6-4; j_gene: TRBJ2-1; d_gene: NA; abundance: many; CDR3nt: TGTGCCAGCAGTGGCAACGACGGGGGTAGACCGTTCTTC; CDR3aa: CASSGNDGGRPFF
v_gene: TRBV29-1; j_gene: TRBJ2-1; d_gene: TRBD1; abundance: many; CDR3nt: TGCAGCGTTGAAGAGACAGGGGGCAATGAGCAGTTCTTC; CDR3aa: CSVEETGGNEQFF
v_gene: TRBV20-1; j_gene: TRBJ2-3; d_gene: TRBD2; abundance: NA; CDR3nt: TGCAGTGCCAGGACTAGCGGGAGTATCGCAGATACGCAGTATTTT; CDR3aa: CSARTSGSIADTQYF
v_gene: TRBV29-1; j_gene: TRBJ1-1; d_gene: NA; abundance: many; CDR3nt: TGCAGCGTTAAATACGGCCCAAATACTGAAGCTTTCTTT; CDR3aa: CSVKYGPNTEAFF
v_gene: TRBV27; j_gene: TRBJ1-5; d_gene: NA; abundance: few; CDR3nt: TGTGCCAGCAGTGCGACCGTGGGTTATCAGCCCCAGCATTTT; CDR3aa: CASSATVGYQPQHF
v_gene: TRBV5-1; j_gene: TRBJ2-1; d_gene: TRBD2; abundance: few; CDR3nt: TGCGCCAGCAGCTTGATAAGCGGGGAGTCGAATGAGCAGTTCTTC; CDR3aa: CASSLISGESNEQFF
v_gene: TRBV12-3/TRBV12-4; j_gene: TRBJ2-7; d_gene: TRBD1; abundance: few; CDR3nt: TGTGCCAGCAGTACGTTCACAGGGGGCCGGAACGAGCAGTACTTC; CDR3aa: CASSTFTGGRNEQYF
v_gene: TRBV5-6; j_gene: TRBJ1-1; d_gene: TRBD1; abundance: many; CDR3nt: TGTGCCAGCAGTTGGACAGGGAGGGACACTGAAGCTTTCTTT; CDR3aa: CASSWTGRDTEAFF
v_gene: TRBV18; j_gene: TRBJ2-7; d_gene: NA; abundance: NA; CDR3nt: TGTGCCAGCTCACCAAATCTCGAGGGCGAGCAGTACTTC; CDR3aa: CASSPNLEGEQYF
v_gene: TRBV2; j_gene: TRBJ1-1; d_gene: NA; abundance: few; CDR3nt: TGTGCCAGCAGGACCGCGGGGAGGGGAACTGAAGCTTTCTTT; CDR3aa: CASRTAGRGTEAFF
v_gene: TRBV20-1; j_gene: TRBJ2-1; d_gene: TRBD2; abundance: many; CDR3nt: TGCAGTGGTAGCGGGGTTCTAAATGAGCAGTTCTTC; CDR3aa: CSGSGVLNEQFF
v_gene: TRBV9; j_gene: TRBJ2-2; d_gene: NA; abundance: NA; CDR3nt: TGTGCCAGCAGCGCTCATGGGGCAGGGAGGAACACCGGGGAGCTGTTTTTT; CDR3aa: CASSAHGAGRNTGELFF
v_gene: TRBV10-3; j_gene: TRBJ2-7; d_gene: TRBD1; abundance: NA; CDR3nt: TGTGCCACAACAGGGGGCGAAGCGTACGAGCAGTACTTC; CDR3aa: CATTGGEAYEQYF
v_gene: TRBV5-5; j_gene: TRBJ2-1; d_gene: TRBD2; abundance: many; CDR3nt: TGTGCCAGCAGCTTGGGGACCGGACTAGGACAGTTCTTC; CDR3aa: CASSLGTGLGQFF
v_gene: TRBV3-1; j_gene: TRBJ1-2; d_gene: NA; abundance: NA; CDR3nt: TGTGCCAGCAGGAAACATACAGGGAGGTCGAATGGCTACACCTTC; CDR3aa: CASRKHTGRSNGYTF
v_gene: TRBV20-1; j_gene: TRBJ1-1; d_gene: NA; abundance: few; CDR3nt: TGCAGTGCTAGAGATATTGGGGTGGGCACTGAAGCTTTCTTT; CDR3aa: CSARDIGVGTEAFF
v_gene: TRBV30; j_gene: TRBJ1-1; d_gene: NA; abundance: few; CDR3nt: TGTGCCTGGAGTTCTCGGACGGGGAACACTGAAGCTTTCTTT; CDR3aa: CAWSSRTGNTEAFF
v_gene: TRBV6-5; j_gene: TRBJ2-7; d_gene: NA; abundance: NA; CDR3nt: TGTGCCAGCAGTTACTCGATCTACCCCAGGGGCTACGAGCAGTACTTC; CDR3aa: CASSYSIYPRGYEQYF
v_gene: TRBV27; j_gene: TRBJ2-1; d_gene: NA; abundance: many; CDR3nt: TGTGCCAGCAGTCCCTTCATGGGTTACGGGACGTCTTTAATCGAGGAGTTCTTC; CDR3aa: CASSPFMGYGTSLIEEFF
v_gene: TRBV12-3/TRBV12-4; j_gene: TRBJ2-7; d_gene: NA; abundance: many; CDR3nt: TGTGCCAGCAGTGTGGGCAAAAGGACGGCCTACGAGCAGTACTTC; CDR3aa: CASSVGKRTAYEQYF
v_gene: TRBV5-1; j_gene: TRBJ2-5; d_gene: NA; abundance: NA; CDR3nt: TGCGCCAGCAGCGCCTCGGGAGAGACCCAGTACTTC; CDR3aa: CASSASGETQYF